Sequencing of this TCR gamma chain was carried out in a study of intestinal T cells in coeliac disease. The TRG library came from 200 to 250 ng of biopsy DNA amplified with LymphoTrack primers. TCRdb re-called clones from the multiplex PCR reads using CATT. The sample contains nearly 950 gamma-chain clones, under 60% of which appear only once. This CDR3 region has 13 residues. V lost 5 bases to trimming and J lost 4 bases; unmatched junction nucleotides: 8. Germline CDR1 is VTNTFY and CDR2 is YDVSTARD (reference sequence). Genomic DNA came from ten 5-µm formalin-fixed paraffin-embedded scrolls per case. About this clone: Its antigen is undetermined.

Study-wide findings and caveats: TRG-based classification had a reported leave-one-out accuracy of around 90%.

The clonotype was recovered from a human donor with celiac disease. The sequenced sample was a duodenal biopsy. The chain couples TRGV3 to TRGJ1 or TRGJ2. For the CDR3, the DNA is TGTGCCACCTGGGGACAGGGGTATTATAAGAAACTCTTT. Translated, it gives CATWGQGYYKKLF.